Below are 27 T cell receptor beta chains sequenced from a single sample in a study of tumor-infiltrating lymphocytes in primary liver carcinoma. Using a constant-region primer together with ProtoScript II reverse transcriptase, TCR beta cDNA was made from approximately 0.55 ug of total RNA. A slightly modified ARM-PCR protocol with three nested multiplex PCR rounds produced these TCR beta libraries. A C-beta reverse primer and TRBV1-TRBV30 forward primers served in each of the first two PCR rounds, at around 10 cycles apiece. TCRdb itself ran the multiplex PCR reads through MiXCR, one entry per CDR3 protein. The sample has approximately 79,000 distinct CDR3 sequences; 55% to 75% are singletons. Bulk tissue was left unsorted, and RNA and DNA were co-extracted from roughly 20-30 mg of it. The sequenced sample consisted of liver tumor tissue from sampling region 4. This sample's subset: tumor region T4, right-lateral pole. These receptors came from a man aged 40-50 years with primary liver carcinoma and hepatitis B virus infection.

V gene TRBV6-1 combines with J gene TRBJ2-1; 8 bases map to TRBD1. CDR1 MNHNS and CDR2 SASEGT come from the germline V gene. The CDR3 is made up of 16 amino acids. The junction had 16 bases not matched to a gene; V was cut back by 7 bases and J by 8 bases. The DNA of the CDR3 is TGTGCCAGCAACCCAACCCCGGGGGCAGGGGGCGATGAGCAGTTCTTC. It yields the protein CASNPTPGAGGDEQFF.

This clonotype has at least ten counts. The J gene is TRBJ2-2, the V gene TRBV28; D is ambiguous. The V end was cut by 11 bases, the J end by 0 bases, with 10 bases between. The CDR3 contains 13 residues. Germline V gene sequence: CDR1 MDHEN, CDR2 SYDVKM. The CDR3 region has the DNA TGTGCCGGGCGTAATACGAACACCGGGGAGCTGTTTTTT. Its translation is CAGRNTNTGELFF.

In regard to this clonotype: The junction differs from germline at one of its ends, possibly a read error. The chain is built from TRBV29-1 and TRBJ2-1; tentatively, D is TRBD1 (6 bases). The CDR3 consists of 12 residues. From germline, CDR1 is SQVTM and CDR2 ANQGSEA. The CDR3 nucleotides read TGCAGCATTGAAGGGACATGGAATGAGCAGTTCTTC. Its protein product is CSIEGTWNEQFF.

On this clonotype itself: At one end the junction does not follow the germline gene, possibly because of a read error. The chain links TRBV7-9 to TRBJ1-2, with 7 nucleotides matching TRBD1. This CDR3 contains 13 residues. From germline, CDR1 is SEHNR and CDR2 FQNEAQ (reference sequence). DNA of the CDR3: TGTGCCAGCAGCCCGACAGGGATTTATGACTACGCCTTC. Residues: CASSPTGIYDYAF.

This clonotype is termed medium-sized. This chain uses TRBV11-2 with TRBJ2-3, with D perhaps matching TRBD2 (6 bases). Germline V gene data show CDR1 as SGHAT and CDR2 as FQNNGV. The CDR3 has 14 residues. Trimming took off 5 bases at V and 5 bases at J, with 14 bases between the two ends. CDR3 coding DNA: TGTGCCAGCAGCCTGGGACCCGGGGGAGATACGCAGTATTTT. Protein: CASSLGPGGDTQYF.

V gene TRBV28 combines with J gene TRBJ2-3; D call uncertain. Germline V gene lookup returns CDR1 MDHEN and CDR2 SYDVKM. V lost 1 base and J 4 bases, leaving 6 bases between the germline ends. This CDR3 has 13 amino acids. In nucleotides, the CDR3 is TGTGCCAGCAGTTTATTGTCCCCAGATACGCAGTATTTT. Its translation: CASSLLSPDTQYF.

Note on this clonotype: Its ends do not fully match the called genes, so a read error is possible. V gene TRBV11-2 combines with J gene TRBJ2-2; D not resolved. Looked up from germline, CDR1 is SGHAT and CDR2 is FQNNGV. There are 16 residues in the CDR3. The CDR3 region has the DNA TGTGCCAGTAACTCTAGGGTGGTAACGAACGCCGGGGAGCTGTTTTTT. Residues: CASNSRVVTNAGELFF.

This clonotype has a count of ten or more. This chain joins TRBV6-1 and TRBJ2-7; D uncertain. The CDR3 consists of 12 residues. The V gene lost 4 bases and the J gene lost 5 bases, with 9 bases spanning the gap. Germline assignment: CDR1 MNHNS and CDR2 SASEGT. CDR3 amino acids: CASSGGNHEQYF. The CDR3, as DNA: TGTGCCAGCAGTGGTGGGAACCACGAGCAGTACTTC.

This clonotype was found many times. V gene TRBV6-2 or TRBV6-3 combines with J gene TRBJ2-4, with TRBD1 as a possible D gene (5 bases). Germline lookup yields CDR1 MNHEY and CDR2 SVGEGT. CDR3 length equals 18 residues. The V gene lost 4 bases and the J gene lost 1 base, with 20 bases spanning the gap. The CDR3 here is CASSFERDSLWAKNIQYF. The CDR3 bases are TGTGCCAGCAGTTTCGAACGAGACAGCCTTTGGGCCAAAAACATTCAGTACTTC.

The CDR3 is CRSIRGLTGGEQFF. The CDR3 DNA follows: TGCAGATCGATAAGGGGACTAACGGGAGGAGAGCAGTTCTTC. The chain carries TRBV29-1 and TRBJ2-1, with TRBD2 identical over 7 bases. The CDR3 extends over 14 amino acids. The germline CDR1 and CDR2 sequences are SQVTM and ANQGSEA.

Of note for this clonotype: This likely comes from a read error, as the CDR3 has no conserved phenylalanine or tryptophan at its end. This rearrangement joins TRBV6-1 to TRBJ2-6; a possible D gene is TRBD2 (5 bases). CDR3 length: 16 residues. V was shortened by 3 bases and J by 0 bases, with 9 bases between the two germline ends. CDR1 is MNHNS and CDR2 is SASEGT in the germline V gene. The CDR3 nucleotides are TGTGCCAGCAGTGAGACAAGCGGCTCTGGGGCCAACGTCCTGACTTGC. This encodes CASSETSGSGANVLTC.

This clonotype was recorded once. This chain links TRBV11-2 with TRBJ2-1, with 8 bases matching TRBD2. The assigned J gene may be wrong: the sequence end matches TRBJ2-7 better. CDR1 and CDR2 (germline): SGHAT, FQNNGV. This CDR3 region has 16 residues. CDR3 sequence: CASRLDIGLAMGEQYF. The CDR3 nucleotides read TGTGCCAGCAGGTTGGACATCGGACTAGCCATGGGTGAGCAGTACTTC.

Comment on this clonotype: Relative to the germline gene, one junction end is altered; a read error may explain this. The gene calls are TRBV28 and TRBJ2-5; TRBD2 is a possible D gene (5 bases). Germline V gene lookup returns CDR1 MDHEN and CDR2 SYDVKM. The CDR3 sequence is 15 residues long. The CDR3 DNA follows: TGTGCCAGCCGTGTCTCCTTAAGTCCTTGGGAGACCCAGTGCTTC. It codes for CASRVSLSPWETQCF.

In regard to this clonotype: The junction departs from the called germline gene at one end, perhaps through a read error. The genes are TRBV12-3 or TRBV12-4 and TRBJ2-3; D gene unclear. The CDR3 has 14 residues. The CDR3 nucleotides are TGTGCCAGCAGTTTCATCCAGCGCGCAGATATGCAGTATTTT. As protein: CASSFIQRADMQYF.

V and J are TRBV7-3 and TRBJ2-1; D ambiguous. The germline CDR1 and CDR2 sequences are SGHTA and FQGTGA. V was clipped by 5 bases and J by 9 bases, with 23 bases between them. This CDR3 region has 16 residues. The CDR3 DNA is TGTGCCAGCAGCCTCCTAGTGCCGACCGAAGGTTTTGAGCAGTTCTTC. It specifies CASSLLVPTEGFEQFF.

In regard to this clonotype: A read error may produce the germline difference seen at one junction end. The chain combines TRBV11-1 with TRBJ2-1; 7 bases match TRBD1. Germline V gene data show CDR1 as SGHAT and CDR2 as FQDESV (reference sequence). The length of the CDR3 is 13 residues. The CDR3 DNA is TGTGTCAGCCTCCATAGGGGGCGGGATGAGCAGTTCTTC. Translation gives CVSLHRGRDEQFF.

The chain recombines TRBV20-1 with TRBJ2-5; D gene ambiguous. CDR1 is DFQATT and CDR2 is SNEGSKA in the germline V gene (reference sequence). The CDR3 covers 11 residues. CDR3 bases: TGCAGAGGATACGTGAAAGAGACCCAGTACTTC. Residues: CRGYVKETQYF.

About this clonotype itself: At one boundary the junction diverges from the germline segment, which might be a read error. V usage is TRBV29-1 and J usage is TRBJ2-1; 10 nucleotides align to TRBD2. This CDR3 comprises 20 residues. Germline CDR1 SQVTM, CDR2 ANQGSEA. CDR3 nucleotide sequence: TGCAGCGCCGAAAAAGAATTGGATGGACTAGCGGTAATAAAGGGCAATGGGCAGTTCTTC. As protein: CSAEKELDGLAVIKGNGQFF.

The rearrangement uses TRBV29-1 and TRBJ2-1, with a weak D call TRBD1 (6 bases). Germline lookup yields CDR1 SQVTM and CDR2 ANQGSEA. This CDR3 spans 15 amino acids. The V and J ends lost 8 bases and 2 bases respectively, with 19 bases between them. The CDR3 nucleotides are TGCAGCATTTCTAGGGGGTTGATCACCTACAATGAGCAGTTCTTC. Its translation is CSISRGLITYNEQFF.

As concerns this clonotype: One junction end disagrees with the germline gene, perhaps due to a read error. This chain uses TRBV4-1 with TRBJ2-1; no clear D gene. Germline CDR1 MGHRA, CDR2 YSYEKL. This CDR3 spans 13 amino acids. The CDR3 loop is CASSQGPHNEEFF. The CDR3 bases are TGCGCCAGCAGCCAAGGGCCCCACAATGAGGAGTTCTTT.

This clonotype has only one observation. The junction departs from germline at one end; a sequencing error may be responsible. This chain connects TRBV29-1 to TRBJ2-2, with D possibly TRBD2 on 5 matching bases. The CDR3 sequence is 12 residues long. Germline V gene lookup returns CDR1 SQVTM and CDR2 ANQGSEA. CDR3 coding DNA: TGCAATGTTGACCAAGGGCTCGGGGAGTTGTTTTTT. Residues: CNVDQGLGELFF.

This clonotype was detected many times. The V gene is TRBV10-2, the J gene TRBJ2-5; possible D gene TRBD2, 6 bases. Trimming cost V 9 bases and J 7 bases, with 15 bases left between them. The germline CDR1 and CDR2 sequences are WSHSY and SAAADI. The CDR3 totals 12 residues. The CDR3, as DNA: TGCGCCAGTTTCGGGGGACCCCGGACCCAGTACTTC. This sequence encodes CASFGGPRTQYF.

This clonotype was counted ten times or more. The V gene is TRBV28, the J gene TRBJ1-6; D possibly corresponds to TRBD1 (5 bases). CDR1 is MDHEN and CDR2 is SYDVKM in the germline V gene. The V end was cut by 6 bases, the J end by 11 bases, with 17 bases between. CDR3 length: 14 amino acids. In DNA, the CDR3 is TGTGCCAGCAGCCCCAGCAGGGAGAAGGCACCCCTCCACTTT. It codes for CASSPSREKAPLHF.

For this clonotype: A read error may be the cause here, since a much bigger clone is one base away. The chain links TRBV5-4 to TRBJ2-3, with D unclear. The CDR3 extends over 15 amino acids. CDR1 and CDR2 (germline): SGHNT, YYREEE (reference sequence). The CDR3 reads CVSSLALVGTDTQYF. CDR3 in DNA: TGTGTCAGCAGCTTGGCGCTGGTAGGCACAGATACGCAGTATTTT.

This clonotype was seen ten or more times. The chain is built from TRBV28 and TRBJ1-5; weak D call: TRBD1 (6 bases). Trimming stripped 6 bases from V and 6 bases from J, with 18 bases between. The CDR3 has 15 residues. The germline V gene has CDR1 MDHEN and CDR2 SYDVKM. Here the CDR3 DNA reads TGTGCCAGCAGCTTCTCGGGGGGGCGCGGTCAGCCCCAGCATTTT. Encoded protein: CASSFSGGRGQPQHF.

This clonotype was found a few times. V usage is TRBV2 and J usage is TRBJ2-2, with TRBD2 matching over 13 bases. This CDR3 is built from 14 residues. With V trimmed by 10 bases and J by 5 bases, 4 bases remained unmatched. Germline V gene lookup returns CDR1 SNHLY and CDR2 FYNNEI. CDR3 sequence: CATPGLAGTGELFF. CDR3 coding DNA: TGTGCCACACCGGGACTAGCGGGAACCGGGGAGCTGTTTTTT.

This clonotype has ten or more counts. This chain connects TRBV5-6 to TRBJ2-1; 7 nucleotides agree with TRBD1. This CDR3 is 16 amino acids long. V trimming: 0 bases; J trimming: 0 bases; junction bases outside the gene matches: 3. Germline V gene data show CDR1 as SGHDT and CDR2 as YYEEEE. The chain's CDR3 is CASSLEGASSYNEQFF. Here the CDR3 DNA reads TGTGCCAGCAGCTTGGAGGGGGCAAGCTCCTACAATGAGCAGTTCTTC.